This T cell receptor (beta chain) appears in the sequencing data of a study of T cell responses to AZD1222 COVID-19 vaccine. Findings and caveats of the study: Along spike, vaccine-associated CD4 TCRs were found throughout, with dominance at 160-218 and 743-854. Within unmutated variant regions lay the reported targets of nearly half of spike-specific TCRs. Scientists sampled the repertoires only once the peak T cell response had passed. Baseline seropositives among AZD1222 recipients totaled only six.

Clones were sequenced by immunoSEQ multiplex PCR, and TCRdb holds only the in-frame ones, with some missing. The sample has about 120,000 clones; more than 80% are singletons. Details on this clone: Its specificity is unknown.

The CDR3 has 13 amino acids. V was cut by 7 bases and J by 3 bases, with 9 bases left in between. The V gene is TRBV12-3 or TRBV12-4, the J gene TRBJ2-2; a weak D match, TRBD1 (6 bases). This clonotype originated in an adult in good health. The sample here was peripheral blood, taken on day 0 of AZD1222 vaccination. The CDR3 region has the DNA TGTGCCAGCATTACAGGGCACACCGGGGAGCTGTTTTTT. This gives the protein CASITGHTGELFF.